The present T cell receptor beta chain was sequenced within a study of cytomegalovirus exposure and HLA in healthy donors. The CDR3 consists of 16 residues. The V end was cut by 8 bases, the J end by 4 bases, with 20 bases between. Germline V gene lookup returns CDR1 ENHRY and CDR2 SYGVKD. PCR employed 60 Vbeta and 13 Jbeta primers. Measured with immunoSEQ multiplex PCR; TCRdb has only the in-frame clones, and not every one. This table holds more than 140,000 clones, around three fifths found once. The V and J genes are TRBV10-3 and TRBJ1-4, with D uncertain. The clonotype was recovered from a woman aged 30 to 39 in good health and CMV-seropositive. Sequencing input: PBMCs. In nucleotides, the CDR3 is TGTGCCATCTCACGCACTAACTCCGGCCTTAATGAAAAACTGTTTTTT. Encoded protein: CAISRTNSGLNEKLFF.